This entry features one T cell receptor beta chain sequence. There are many counts of this clonotype. The antigen it recognizes is unknown. There are no base qualities to consult, and no much larger clone falls within one base. The sample is drawn from a study of T-cell reconstitution after alpha-beta-depleted transplantation in children listed by TCRdb under 2016. About the full investigation: Using TCR repertoire profiling, the study followed T-cell immune reconstitution in a quantitative way in children after TCRalphabeta/CD19-depleted allogeneic hematopoietic cell transplantation.

The CDR3 spans 15 residues, from the cysteine through the phenylalanine. Of the read, only the CDR3 DNA is kept; its 45 bases are in frame from base 1. Here V drops 5 bases and J drops 5 bases, and the junction holds 5 bases not matched to any gene. CDR1 is given as SGHTA and CDR2 as FQGNSA, both from the germline V gene. Libraries were made using PCR. The data were produced on an Illumina HiSeq 2500. TCR library preparation used molecular barcoding, with unique molecular identifiers applied to normalize quantification of the TCRbeta repertoire. Clones were called with MiXCR by TCRdb after fastp trimmed the public reads at Q25, and only in-frame beta chains were retained. When rows share a CDR3 protein, they turn into one entry using the most common DNA and genes. The sample data list 600,000 to 700,000 distinct CDR3 sequences, and roughly 17% of these were observed just once. The ten largest clones take up approximately 1% of the sample.

This chain is built from TRBV7-2 and TRBJ2-3; TRBD2 aligns with 12 central bases. This TCR came from a human donor who donated a stem cell graft to a child with acute myeloid leukemia. The source material was PBMCs from the stem cell graft donor, sampled from the stem cell graft. The sequence in DNA is TGTGCCAGCAGCCAGACTAGCGGGGGCATAGATACGCAGTATTTT. This encodes CASSQTSGGIDTQYF.